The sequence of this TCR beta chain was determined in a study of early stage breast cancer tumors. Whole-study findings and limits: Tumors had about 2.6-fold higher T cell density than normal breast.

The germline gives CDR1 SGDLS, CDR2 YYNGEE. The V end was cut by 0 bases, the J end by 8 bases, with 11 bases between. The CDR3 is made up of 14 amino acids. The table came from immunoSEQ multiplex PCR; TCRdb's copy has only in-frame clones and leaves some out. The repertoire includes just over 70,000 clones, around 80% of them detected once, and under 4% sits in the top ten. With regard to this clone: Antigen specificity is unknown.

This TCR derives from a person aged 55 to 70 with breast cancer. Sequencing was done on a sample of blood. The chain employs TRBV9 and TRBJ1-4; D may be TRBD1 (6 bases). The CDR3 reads CASSVEQGGEKLFF. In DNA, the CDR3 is TGTGCCAGCAGCGTAGAACAGGGAGGCGAAAAACTGTTTTTT.